The 16 T cell receptor beta chains given below trace back to one sample, sequenced in a study of blood T cell repertoires in COVID-19. Assay used: immunoSEQ multiplex PCR; TCRdb lists only in-frame clones, some missing. The sample lists roughly 300,000 clones, less than 90% seen once, with about 14% in the top ten. Sequencing was done on a sample of peripheral blood. The source is a human donor in a cohort sampled during active COVID-19.

This chain joins TRBV27 and TRBJ2-1; possibly TRBD1 for D (5 bases). The CDR3 runs to 12 residues. Germline CDR1 is MNHEY and CDR2 is SMNVEV (reference sequence). Trimming stripped 8 bases from V and 5 bases from J, with 10 bases between. The DNA of the CDR3 is TGTGCCAGCCTCACAGGCCACAATGAGCAGTTCTTC. Protein: CASLTGHNEQFF.

This clone was counted many times. The CDR3 sequence is CASSPPQLAGSRNEQFF. Written as DNA, the CDR3 is TGTGCCAGCAGTCCCCCCCAACTAGCGGGAAGTCGGAATGAGCAGTTCTTC. The chain is built from TRBV27 and TRBJ2-1; 10 bases align to TRBD2. V lost 5 bases, J lost 7 bases, and 14 bases stayed unmatched. Per the germline V gene, CDR1 is MNHEY and CDR2 is SMNVEV (reference sequence). The CDR3 extends over 17 amino acids.

Here the CDR3 DNA reads TGTGCCAGCAGTGTACGGGACAGGGCCATGAAGCAGTACTTC. Its protein product is CASSVRDRAMKQYF. The chain uses TRBV6-6 and TRBJ2-7, with 9 bases aligning to TRBD1. Germline V CDR1 and CDR2: MNHNY, SVGAGI (reference sequence). V trimming: 5 bases; J trimming: 8 bases; junction bases outside the gene matches: 10. The CDR3 spans 14 residues.

This rearrangement joins TRBV11-2 to TRBJ2-5; no firm D call. V lost 0 bases, J lost 5 bases, and 22 bases lay in between. This CDR3 spans 18 amino acids. CDR1 and CDR2 from the germline V gene are SGHAT and FQNNGV. CDR3 bases: TGTGCCAGCAGCTTAGAACCCCCTCACAGCTCCCGCCGGGAGACCCAGTACTTC. It translates to CASSLEPPHSSRRETQYF. The whole variable domain, remainder taken from reference TRBV11-2 and TRBJ2-5, is EAGVAQSPRYKIIEKRQSVAFWCNPISGHATLYWYQQILGQGPKLLIQFQNNGVVDDSQLPKDRFSAERLKGVDSTLKIQPAKLEDSAVYLCASSLEPPHSSRRETQYFGPGTRLLVL.

The chain uses TRBV4-2 and TRBJ1-2; D perhaps matches TRBD1 (6 bases). Germline V gene lookup returns CDR1 LGHNA and CDR2 YNFKEQ. The CDR3 covers 14 residues. V dropped 3 bases and J dropped 5 bases, with 13 bases sitting between them. As DNA, the CDR3 is TGTGCCAGCAGCCAGGGGGGGACACCGTATGGCTACACCTTC. This encodes CASSQGGTPYGYTF.

The chain is built from TRBV14 and TRBJ2-4, with unresolved D. There are 17 residues in the CDR3. Germline CDR1 reads SGHDN; CDR2 reads FVKESK. V gave up 2 bases and J gave up 0 bases, with 14 bases separating them. CDR3 sequence (DNA): TGTGCCAGCAGCCAAACGTTGAGCTCTCTAGCCAAAAACATTCAGTACTTC. Translated: CASSQTLSSLAKNIQYF.

This sequence joins TRBV29-1 and TRBJ1-1, with a possible D match to TRBD1 (6 bases). V lost 7 bases, J lost 1 base, and 10 bases lay in between. The CDR3 runs to 12 residues. Germline CDR1 and CDR2: SQVTM and ANQGSEA. CDR3 DNA sequence: TGCAGCGGCGGACAGAGGAACACTGAAGCTTTCTTT. Protein: CSGGQRNTEAFF.

The chain combines TRBV24-1 with TRBJ2-1, with 10 bases aligning to TRBD2. The CDR3 has 14 residues. J was trimmed by 8 bases and V by 3 bases; bases with no gene match: 3. CDR1 is KGHDR, CDR2 SFDVKD, per germline. In DNA form, the CDR3 reads TGTGCCACCAGTGATCCTAGCGGGAGCGATGAGCAGTTCTTC. It codes for CATSDPSGSDEQFF.

This clone has only one observation. The chain has TRBV7-9 and TRBJ2-3, with D tentatively TRBD2 (5 bases). There are 16 residues in the CDR3. Trimming left V 1 base short and J 3 bases short, with 14 bases between. Germline CDR1 is SEHNR and CDR2 is FQNEAQ (reference sequence). In nucleotides, the CDR3 is TGTGCCAGCAGCTTAGGGCCCCTAGCAGGAACAGATACGCAGTATTTT. Protein product: CASSLGPLAGTDTQYF.

A note on this clone: The sample has other DNA sequences that encode this CDR3 too. The chain links TRBV3-1 (or the pseudogene TRBV3-2) to TRBJ2-7; 10 bases map to TRBD1. The germline V gene encodes CDR1 LGHDT and CDR2 YNNKEL (reference sequence). This CDR3 contains 14 residues. The V segment lost 1 base and the J segment 3 bases; nucleotides outside the gene matches: 0. The CDR3 nucleotides read TGTGCCAGCAGCCAAGGGACAGGGGGCTACGAGCAGTACTTC. Its translation: CASSQGTGGYEQYF.

This chain uses TRBV2 with TRBJ2-2, with D possibly matching TRBD2 (6 bases). V shed 11 bases and J shed 1 base, with 11 bases lying between them. The germline V gene has CDR1 SNHLY and CDR2 FYNNEI. CDR3 length: 13 residues. The CDR3 DNA reads TGTGCCTTCGCAGCGGGGAACACCGGGGAGCTGTTTTTT. It is translated as CAFAAGNTGELFF.

The chain has TRBV21-1 and TRBJ2-1; the listed D gene, TRBD2, was not tested against the DNA. TRBV21-1 represents a pseudogene. CDR3 length: 15 amino acids. This CDR3 is CASSLGTSGIYEQFF. In DNA, the CDR3 is TGTGCCAGCAGCCTCGGGACTAGCGGGATTTATGAGCAGTTCTTC.

This chain uses TRBV5-5 with TRBJ2-5; D is perhaps TRBD2 (6 bases). This CDR3 spans 14 amino acids. The ends were cut back, 0 bases at V and 3 bases at J, with 9 bases in the middle. Germline V gives CDR1 SGHKS, CDR2 YYEKEE (reference sequence). DNA for the CDR3: TGTGCCAGCAGCTTGGGGAGGGTAGAAGAGACCCAGTACTTC. Translating it yields CASSLGRVEETQYF.

This clone appeared a single time. V gene TRBV19 combines with J gene TRBJ2-2; D gene ambiguous. The CDR3 sequence is 16 residues long. In germline, CDR1 is LNHDA, CDR2 SQIVND (reference sequence). V was pared by 4 bases and J by 3 bases, with 15 bases between. The CDR3 sequence: CASSTQAQSDTGELFF. As DNA, the CDR3 is TGTGCCAGTAGTACTCAGGCCCAGAGTGACACCGGGGAGCTGTTTTTT.

This chain uses TRBV27 with TRBJ2-7; D is perhaps TRBD2 (5 bases). Germline V gene data show CDR1 as MNHEY and CDR2 as SMNVEV (reference sequence). CDR3 length equals 13 residues. With 7 bases removed from V and 5 bases from J, the gap between germline ends came to 15 bases. The CDR3 is CASTPGMGDEQYF. In DNA form, the CDR3 reads TGTGCCAGCACGCCCGGAATGGGAGACGAGCAGTACTTC.

Only one count was recorded for this clone. The chain couples TRBV24-1 to TRBJ2-5; perhaps TRBD2 as D (6 bases). V was cut by 0 bases and J by 3 bases, with 10 bases left in between. This CDR3 contains 15 residues. Per the germline V gene, CDR1 is KGHDR and CDR2 is SFDVKD. This CDR3 is CATSDLLWGEETQYF. The CDR3 nucleotides are TGTGCCACCAGTGATTTGCTGTGGGGGGAAGAGACCCAGTACTTC.